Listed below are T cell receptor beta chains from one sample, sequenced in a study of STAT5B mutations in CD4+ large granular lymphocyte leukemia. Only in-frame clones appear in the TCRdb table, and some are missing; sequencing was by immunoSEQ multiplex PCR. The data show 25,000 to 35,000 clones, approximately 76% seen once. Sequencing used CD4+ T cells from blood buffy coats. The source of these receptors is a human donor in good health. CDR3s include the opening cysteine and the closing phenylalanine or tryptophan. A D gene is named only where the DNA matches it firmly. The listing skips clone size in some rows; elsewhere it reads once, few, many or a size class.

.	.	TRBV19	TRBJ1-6	CASRQVDNSPLHF	TGTGCCAGTAGACAGGTGGATAATTCACCCCTCCACTTT
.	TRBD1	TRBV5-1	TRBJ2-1	CASSMVQGVNNEQFF	TGCGCCAGCTCCATGGTTCAGGGGGTCAACAATGAGCAGTTCTTC
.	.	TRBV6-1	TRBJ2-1	CASSEEPAKPYNEQFF	TGTGCCAGCAGTGAAGAGCCAGCCAAACCTTACAATGAGCAGTTCTTC
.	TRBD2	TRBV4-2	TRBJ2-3	CASSQGLAGPSTDTQYF	TGTGCCAGCAGCCAAGGACTAGCGGGGCCTAGCACAGATACGCAGTATTTT
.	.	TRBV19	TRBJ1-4	CASSYNAGEKLFF	TGTGCCAGTAGTTACAATGCGGGTGAAAAACTGTTTTTT
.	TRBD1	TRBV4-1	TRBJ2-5	CASSQGGTGEDETQYF	TGCGCCAGCAGCCAAGGGGGGACAGGGGAGGACGAGACCCAGTACTTC
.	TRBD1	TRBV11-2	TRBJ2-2	CASMGQGLGTGELFF	TGTGCCAGCATGGGACAGGGGCTGGGCACCGGGGAGCTGTTTTTT
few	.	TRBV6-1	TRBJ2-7	CASGGAFDEQYF	TGTGCCAGCGGGGGGGCCTTCGACGAGCAGTACTTC
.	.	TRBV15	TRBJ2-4	CATSEGGTLAKNIQYF	TGTGCCACCAGCGAGGGGGGGACTTTAGCCAAAAACATTCAGTACTTC
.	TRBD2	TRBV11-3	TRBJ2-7	CASSQTAGGEQYF	TGTGCCAGCAGCCAGACAGCGGGGGGCGAGCAGTACTTC
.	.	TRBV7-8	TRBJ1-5	CASSLQGMEPQHF	TGTGCCAGCAGCTTACAGGGAATGGAGCCCCAGCATTTT
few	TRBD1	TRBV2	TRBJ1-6	CASSEVQGAGSPLHF	TGTGCCAGCAGTGAAGTACAGGGGGCTGGATCACCCCTCCACTTT
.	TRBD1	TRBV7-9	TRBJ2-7	CASSPRNQGAIHEQYF	TGTGCCAGCAGCCCGCGGAACCAGGGGGCAATACACGAGCAGTACTTC
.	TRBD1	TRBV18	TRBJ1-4	CASSPPTGDNEKLFF	TGTGCCAGCTCACCACCGACAGGGGATAATGAAAAACTGTTTTTT
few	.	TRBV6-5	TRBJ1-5	CASSPRALNQPQHF	TGTGCCAGCAGTCCCCGGGCCCTAAACCAGCCCCAGCATTTT
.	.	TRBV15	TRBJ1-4	CATSRDRIGPGANEKLFF	TGTGCCACCAGCAGAGATCGGATAGGACCAGGGGCTAATGAAAAACTGTTTTTT
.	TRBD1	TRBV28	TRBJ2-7	CASSLVRGSSYEQYF	TGTGCCAGCAGTTTGGTCAGGGGGTCCTCCTACGAGCAGTACTTC
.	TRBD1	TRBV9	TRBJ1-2	CASSVGQGAGGYTF	TGTGCCAGCAGCGTAGGACAGGGGGCGGGTGGCTACACCTTC
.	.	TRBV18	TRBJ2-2	CASSPLMGGNTGELFF	TGTGCCAGCTCACCCCTGATGGGGGGCAACACCGGGGAGCTGTTTTTT
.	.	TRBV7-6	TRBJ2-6	CASSLVETGANVLTF	TGTGCCAGCAGCTTAGTGGAGACTGGGGCCAACGTCCTGACTTTC
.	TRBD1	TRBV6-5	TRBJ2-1	CASILPGQGDEQFF	TGTGCCAGCATCTTACCGGGACAGGGAGATGAGCAGTTCTTC
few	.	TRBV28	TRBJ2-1	CASSSGALGRNEQFF	TGTGCCAGCAGTTCGGGGGCTCTCGGGAGGAATGAGCAGTTCTTC
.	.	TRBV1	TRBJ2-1	CTSSPAGGPTSVGRSYNEQFF	TGCACCAGCAGCCCAGCGGGGGGTCCAACGTCGGTCGGGAGGTCCTACAATGAGCAGTTCTTC
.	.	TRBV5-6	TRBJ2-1	CASSIGGPPANEQFF	TGTGCCAGCAGTATCGGGGGGCCTCCTGCCAATGAGCAGTTCTTC
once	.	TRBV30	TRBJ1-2	CACRNLQGIVGGYTF	TGTGCCTGTAGAAACCTTCAGGGGATCGTAGGAGGCTACACCTTC
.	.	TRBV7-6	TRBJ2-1	CASSLAQGGLYNEQFF	TGTGCCAGCAGCTTAGCACAGGGGGGGTTATACAATGAGCAGTTCTTC
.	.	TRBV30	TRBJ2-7	CAWGIYEQYF	TGTGCCTGGGGTATCTACGAGCAGTACTTC
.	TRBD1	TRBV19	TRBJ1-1	CASSQQGWNEAFF	TGTGCCAGTAGTCAACAGGGGTGGAATGAAGCTTTCTTT
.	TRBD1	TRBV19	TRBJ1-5	CASSHSRQGQPQHF	TGTGCCAGTAGTCATTCTAGACAGGGACAGCCCCAGCATTTT
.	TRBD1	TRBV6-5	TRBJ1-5	CASSSRQGSNQPQHF	TGTGCCAGCAGTTCCCGACAGGGATCCAATCAGCCCCAGCATTTT
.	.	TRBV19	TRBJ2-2	CASTRGAGELFF	TGTGCCAGTACCCGGGGTGCCGGGGAGCTGTTTTTT
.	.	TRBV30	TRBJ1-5	CAWSGAVSNQPQHF	TGTGCCTGGAGTGGGGCCGTAAGCAATCAGCCCCAGCATTTT
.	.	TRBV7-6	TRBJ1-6	CASSLGGNGSPLHF	TGTGCCAGCAGCTTAGGAGGTAATGGATCACCCCTCCACTTT
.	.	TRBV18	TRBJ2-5	CASSPGTTQETQYF	TGTGCCAGCTCACCCGGGACGACCCAAGAGACCCAGTACTTC
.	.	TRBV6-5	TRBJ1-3	CASSLSRGGGNTIYF	TGTGCCAGCAGTTTGTCCAGGGGAGGAGGAAACACCATATATTTT
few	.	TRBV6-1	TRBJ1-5	CASRTDGYSNQPQHF	TGTGCCAGCAGGACAGACGGGTATAGCAATCAGCCCCAGCATTTT
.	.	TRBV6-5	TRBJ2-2	CASSYSGDGLTGELFF	TGTGCCAGCAGTTACTCGGGGGACGGCCTCACCGGGGAGCTGTTTTTT